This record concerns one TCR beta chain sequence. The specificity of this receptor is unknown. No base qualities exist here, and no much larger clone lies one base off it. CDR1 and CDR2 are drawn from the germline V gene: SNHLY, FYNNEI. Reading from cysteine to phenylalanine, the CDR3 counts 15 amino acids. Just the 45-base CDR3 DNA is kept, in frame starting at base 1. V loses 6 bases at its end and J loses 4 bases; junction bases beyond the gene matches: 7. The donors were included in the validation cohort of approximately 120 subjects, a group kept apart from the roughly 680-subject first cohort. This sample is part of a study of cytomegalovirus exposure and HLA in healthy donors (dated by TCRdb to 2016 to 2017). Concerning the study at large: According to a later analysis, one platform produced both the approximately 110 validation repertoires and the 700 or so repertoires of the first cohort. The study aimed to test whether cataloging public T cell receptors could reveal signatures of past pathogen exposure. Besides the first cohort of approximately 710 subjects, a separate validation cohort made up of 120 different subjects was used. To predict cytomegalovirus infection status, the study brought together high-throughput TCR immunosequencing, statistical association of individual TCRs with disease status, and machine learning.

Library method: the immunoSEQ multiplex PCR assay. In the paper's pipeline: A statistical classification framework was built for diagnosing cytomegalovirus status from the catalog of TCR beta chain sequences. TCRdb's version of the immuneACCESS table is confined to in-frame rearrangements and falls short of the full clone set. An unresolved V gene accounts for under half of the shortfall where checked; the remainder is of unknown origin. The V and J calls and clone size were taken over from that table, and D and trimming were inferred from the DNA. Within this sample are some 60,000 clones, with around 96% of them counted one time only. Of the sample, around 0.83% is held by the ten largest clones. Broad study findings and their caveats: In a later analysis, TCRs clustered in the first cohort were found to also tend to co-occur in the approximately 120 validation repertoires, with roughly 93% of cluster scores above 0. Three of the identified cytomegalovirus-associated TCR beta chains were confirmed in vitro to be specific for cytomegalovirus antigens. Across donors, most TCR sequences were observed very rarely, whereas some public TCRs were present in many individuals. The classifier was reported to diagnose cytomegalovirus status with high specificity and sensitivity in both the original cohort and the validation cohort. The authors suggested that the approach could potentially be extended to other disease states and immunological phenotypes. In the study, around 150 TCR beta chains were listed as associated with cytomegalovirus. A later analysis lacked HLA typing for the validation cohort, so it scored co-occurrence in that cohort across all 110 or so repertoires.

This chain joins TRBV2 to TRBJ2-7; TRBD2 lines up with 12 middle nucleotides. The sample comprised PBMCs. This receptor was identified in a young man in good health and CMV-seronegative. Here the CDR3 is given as CASRSGLAGIYEQYF. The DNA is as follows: TGTGCCAGCAGATCAGGACTAGCGGGAATATACGAGCAGTACTTC.